Listed here are 27 T cell receptor beta chains from one sample, sequenced in a study of cytomegalovirus exposure and HLA in healthy donors. Primers included in the PCR were 60 Vbeta and 13 Jbeta primers. The data were produced by immunoSEQ multiplex PCR, yet TCRdb's version contains in-frame clones alone and is incomplete. The table records roughly 160,000 clones, approximately 70% of them present only once. Sequenced input: PBMCs. These receptors were collected from a woman aged 18-29 years in good health and CMV-seropositive.

This clone was detected once. The CDR3 is CASSLDRDSKQETQYF. Here the CDR3 DNA reads TGTGCCAGCAGCTTAGACCGGGACAGCAAGCAAGAGACCCAGTACTTC. This sequence joins TRBV7-9 and TRBJ2-5, with 7 bases matching TRBD1. The CDR3 loop spans 16 amino acids. The ends lost 1 base at V and 2 bases at J; junction bases unmatched: 7. CDR1 is SEHNR and CDR2 is FQNEAQ in the germline V gene (reference sequence).

The chain carries TRBV19 and TRBJ1-5; 7 bases agree with TRBD1. The CDR3 contains 15 residues. Per the germline V gene, CDR1 is LNHDA and CDR2 is SQIVND (reference sequence). V lost 5 bases and J lost 6; bases outside the gene matches: 10. CDR3 DNA: TGTGCCAGTAGTCCCCGACAGGGTTGGAGTCAGCCCCAGCATTTT. Translation gives CASSPRQGWSQPQHF.

A few counts support this clone. The chain couples TRBV2 to TRBJ1-1; the D gene is possibly TRBD1 (5 bases). The germline CDR1 and CDR2 sequences are SNHLY and FYNNEI. The CDR3 covers 15 residues. V lost 4 bases and J 2 bases, leaving 14 bases between the germline ends. The CDR3 sequence: CASSVFGQGNTEAFF. CDR3 coding DNA: TGTGCCAGCAGTGTGTTCGGGCAGGGTAACACTGAAGCTTTCTTT.

This clone was observed once. This chain links TRBV9 with TRBJ1-1; D possibly corresponds to TRBD1 (6 bases). In germline, CDR1 is SGDLS, CDR2 YYNGEE. This CDR3 has 15 residues. V dropped 4 bases and J dropped 1 base, with 14 bases sitting between them. The chain's CDR3 is CASSPSGHPNTEAFF. CDR3 nucleotides: TGTGCCAGCAGCCCCTCGGGACACCCGAACACTGAAGCTTTCTTT.

This rearrangement joins TRBV7-3 to TRBJ2-5; 15 bases are a match to TRBD2. The CDR3 totals 18 residues. Germline-derived CDR1 and CDR2 are SGHTA and FQGTGA. The junction had 8 bases not matched to a gene; V was cut back by 5 bases and J by 1 base. The DNA for the CDR3 is TGTGCCAGCAGCCAATCGGGACTAGCGGGGGGCCGCCAAGAGACCCAGTACTTC. It yields the protein CASSQSGLAGGRQETQYF.

The chain carries TRBV6-5 and TRBJ1-2; 11 bases are shared with TRBD1. In germline, CDR1 is MNHEY, CDR2 SVGAGI. This CDR3 is built from 13 residues. With 5 bases clipped from V and 8 bases from J, the junction kept 4 bases outside the gene matches. The DNA for the CDR3 is TGTGCCAGCAGTGGACAGGGGGCGCTGGGCTACACCTTC. Translated: CASSGQGALGYTF.

The V gene is TRBV5-5, the J gene TRBJ1-2; D ambiguous. CDR1 is SGHKS, CDR2 YYEKEE, per germline (reference sequence). V was trimmed by 0 bases and J by 4 bases, leaving 7 bases between them. The CDR3 sequence is 13 residues long. CDR3 bases: TGTGCCAGCAGCTTGGACGGAGTCTATGGCTACACCTTC. It is translated as CASSLDGVYGYTF.

The J gene is TRBJ2-7, the V gene TRBV11-2, with D perhaps matching TRBD1 (6 bases). The germline CDR1 and CDR2 sequences are SGHAT and FQNNGV. V lost 5 bases and J lost 6, with 14 bases in between. The CDR3 loop spans 13 amino acids. CDR3 protein: CASSRDTQREQYF. The CDR3 DNA reads TGTGCCAGCAGCAGGGACACCCAGCGCGAGCAGTACTTC.

The gene calls are TRBV7-6 and TRBJ2-5; 7 positions match TRBD1. The germline V gene encodes CDR1 SGHVS and CDR2 FNYEAQ. The V and J ends lost 4 bases and 3 bases, in that order; junction bases with no gene match: 2. The CDR3 loop spans 13 amino acids. The CDR3 coding sequence is TGTGCCAGCAGCTACAGGGGTAAAGAGACCCAGTACTTC. It yields the protein CASSYRGKETQYF.

The chain joins TRBV9 to TRBJ2-3, with 11 bases aligning to TRBD2. This CDR3 region has 18 residues. Germline CDR1 and CDR2: SGDLS and YYNGEE. V was pared by 4 bases and J by 0 bases, with 10 bases of the junction left unmatched. In nucleotides, the CDR3 is TGTGCCAGCAGCTTTGCGGCTAGCGGGGGGTGGAGCACAGATACGCAGTATTTT. It is translated as CASSFAASGGWSTDTQYF.

This clone was seen a few times. The chain links TRBV2 to TRBJ2-5, with D perhaps matching TRBD2 (7 bases). Germline CDR1 is SNHLY and CDR2 is FYNNEI. V was pared by 7 bases and J by 5 bases, with 14 bases between. CDR3 length equals 13 residues. CDR3 sequence (DNA): TGTGCCAGCACGAGGGGGGGGGTGGAGACCCAGTACTTC. Translation gives CASTRGGVETQYF.

This clone occurred a few times. V and J are TRBV5-1 and TRBJ2-3; possibly TRBD2 for D (5 bases). This CDR3 spans 13 amino acids. The ends were cut back, 1 base at V and 4 bases at J, with 7 bases in the middle. Germline V lookup: CDR1 SGHRS, CDR2 YFSETQ. This CDR3 reads CASSLSGADTQYF. Written as DNA, the CDR3 is TGCGCCAGCAGCTTGTCCGGGGCAGATACGCAGTATTTT. Full variable domain (remainder filled in from reference TRBV5-1 and TRBJ2-3): KAGVTQTPRYLIKTRGQQVTLSCSPISGHRSVSWYQQTPGQGLQFLFEYFSETQRNKGNFPGRFSGRQFSNSRSEMNVSTLELGDSALYLCASSLSGADTQYFGPGTRLTVL.

This clone was detected a few times. This chain uses TRBV14 with TRBJ2-2, with 7 bases fitting TRBD2. The V gene end was trimmed by 0 bases and the J gene end by 7 bases; junction bases not matched to a gene: 2. Germline CDR1 and CDR2: SGHDN and FVKESK. The CDR3 is 14 residues long. CDR3 sequence reads: CASSQDGGYGELFF. The CDR3 DNA follows: TGTGCCAGCAGCCAAGACGGGGGGTACGGGGAGCTGTTTTTT.

This clone came up a few times. The genes are TRBV19 and TRBJ1-1, with a possible D match to TRBD1 (5 bases). The germline V gene has CDR1 LNHDA and CDR2 SQIVND (reference sequence). The CDR3 covers 15 residues. Trimming removed 3 bases at V and 3 bases at J, with 14 bases between. The CDR3 loop is CASSMGGDLYTEAFF. CDR3 nucleotide sequence: TGTGCCAGTAGTATGGGGGGGGATTTGTACACTGAAGCTTTCTTT. Complete variable domain (other parts from reference TRBV19 and TRBJ1-1): DGGITQSPKYLFRKEGQNVTLSCEQNLNHDAMYWYRQDPGQGLRLIYYSQIVNDFQKGDIAEGYSVSREKKESFPLTVTSAQKNPTAFYLCASSMGGDLYTEAFFGQGTRLTVV.

CDR3 DNA: TGTGCCAGCAGTTTATCTGGGACAGGGAAGAACACCGGGGAGCTGTTTTTT. Translating it yields CASSLSGTGKNTGELFF. The chain combines TRBV27 with TRBJ2-2; 9 bases are shared with TRBD1. V dropped 0 bases and J dropped 1; count of bases not matched to a gene: 3. The CDR3 totals 17 residues. Germline CDR1 is MNHEY and CDR2 is SMNVEV (reference sequence).

This chain connects TRBV2 to TRBJ1-5, with D possibly being TRBD1 (5 bases). This CDR3 contains 14 residues. Germline loops: CDR1 SNHLY, CDR2 FYNNEI. V was shortened by 6 bases and J by 5 bases, with 14 bases between the two germline ends. The DNA of the CDR3 is TGTGCCAGCAGAACCAGTTGGGGGGATCAGCCCCAGCATTTT. It encodes CASRTSWGDQPQHF.

The V call is TRBV5-1, the J call TRBJ2-3; TRBD2 might be the D (5 bases). This CDR3 spans 14 amino acids. Germline V gene sequence: CDR1 SGHRS, CDR2 YFSETQ. Trimming cost V 7 bases and J 3 bases, with 15 bases left between them. CDR3: CASCEGAATDTQYF. Written as DNA, the CDR3 is TGCGCCAGCTGTGAGGGCGCAGCGACAGATACGCAGTATTTT.

This chain uses TRBV4-1 with TRBJ2-7; TRBD2 is a possible D gene (6 bases). Germline CDR1 and CDR2: MGHRA and YSYEKL. Trimming took off 4 bases at V and 0 bases at J, with 16 bases between the two ends. The length of the CDR3 is 16 residues. CDR3 residues: CASSPLGGYDSYEQYF. DNA for the CDR3: TGCGCCAGCAGCCCTCTCGGGGGTTATGACTCCTACGAGCAGTACTTC.

The genes are TRBV4-3 and TRBJ2-2; tentatively, D is TRBD1 (5 bases). The CDR3 runs 16 residues. Germline values: CDR1 LGHNA, CDR2 YSLEER. Trimming took 1 base from V and 5 from J, leaving 14 bases between them. The CDR3 region has the DNA TGCGCCAGCAGCCAAGTCCCCGACAGTGGGACCGGGGAGCTGTTTTTT. It specifies CASSQVPDSGTGELFF.

The chain is built from TRBV7-9 and TRBJ2-1; tentatively, D is TRBD1 (6 bases). CDR3 length: 14 amino acids. Per the germline V gene, CDR1 is SEHNR and CDR2 is FQNEAQ (reference sequence). Trimming took off 0 bases at V and 5 bases at J, with 8 bases between the two ends. The CDR3 DNA reads TGTGCCAGCAGCTTAGCGAACAGGGACAATGAGCAGTTCTTC. Translating gives CASSLANRDNEQFF.

This rearrangement joins TRBV7-2 to TRBJ1-2; D possibly corresponds to TRBD1 (6 bases). The germline gives CDR1 SGHTA, CDR2 FQGNSA. The CDR3 covers 15 residues. The germline V and J ends were trimmed by 1 base and 1 base, with 10 bases remaining between them. The CDR3 is CASSLVDSLNYGYTF. CDR3 nucleotide sequence: TGTGCCAGCAGCTTAGTGGACAGCCTTAACTATGGCTACACCTTC.

V gene TRBV6-1 combines with J gene TRBJ2-1; 7 bases map to TRBD2. Germline CDR1 MNHNS, CDR2 SASEGT. This CDR3 spans 14 amino acids. V was pared by 6 bases and J by 6 bases, with 8 bases of the junction left unmatched. In DNA form, the CDR3 reads TGTGCCAGCAGGCCCGAGGGAGGGAGCAATGAGCAGTTCTTC. Encoded protein: CASRPEGGSNEQFF.

The chain joins TRBV7-2 to TRBJ2-2; possible D gene TRBD1, 6 bases. Trimming stripped 2 bases from V and 5 bases from J, with 15 bases between. Per germline, CDR1 SGHTA and CDR2 FQGNSA. This CDR3 comprises 16 residues. The CDR3 DNA reads TGTGCCAGCAGCTTACGGGCAGGGCAGGGGACCGGGGAGCTGTTTTTT. Its translation: CASSLRAGQGTGELFF.

This clone has more than one count but fewer than ten. V gene TRBV12-2 combines with J gene TRBJ2-1; the listed D gene, TRBD2, was not tested against the DNA. TRBV12-2 is flagged as a pseudogene. The CDR3 totals 18 residues. CDR3 sequence: CASPEGLAGYCSYNEQFF. The CDR3 bases are TGTGCAAGTCCCGAGGGGCTAGCGGGCTACTGCTCCTACAATGAGCAGTTCTTC.

V usage is TRBV7-2 and J usage is TRBJ2-5; D may be TRBD2 (5 bases). The DNA end is more similar to TRBJ2-7, so the J call may be wrong. Per germline, CDR1 SGHTA and CDR2 FQGNSA. This CDR3 is built from 16 residues. The DNA for the CDR3 is TGTGCCAGCAGCTTACGCAGAGGGATAAGCTCCTACGAGCAGTACTTC. This gives the protein CASSLRRGISSYEQYF.

The V and J genes are TRBV6-6 and TRBJ1-5, with D unclear. V gave up 5 bases and J gave up 4 bases, with 15 bases separating them. Germline values: CDR1 MNHNY, CDR2 SVGAGI (reference sequence). CDR3 length: 15 amino acids. The CDR3 DNA follows: TGTGCCAGCAGTGGAGACGGCGGTCGGAATCAGCCCCAGCATTTT. Amino acids: CASSGDGGRNQPQHF.

This clone was counted once. The V call is TRBV11-2, the J call TRBJ2-7; tentative D call: TRBD1 (6 bases). The CDR3 spans 16 residues. Germline V CDR1 and CDR2: SGHAT, FQNNGV. With 1 base removed from V and 3 bases from J, the gap between germline ends came to 16 bases. The CDR3 reads CASSLAGKSRGYEQYF. The CDR3 coding sequence is TGTGCCAGCAGCTTAGCGGGCAAGAGCAGGGGCTACGAGCAGTACTTC.